This T cell receptor beta chain was sequenced in a study of identifying expanded T cells in peripheral blood. General observations from the study: Variance in clone template counts between approximately 2-week samples significantly increased with total template count across all healthy donors.

Germline loops: CDR1 MNHEY, CDR2 SMNVEV (reference sequence). V lost 0 bases, J lost 5 bases, and 5 bases stayed unmatched. The CDR3 length is 16 residues. In the case of this clone: The antigen is not known.

Assay used: immunoSEQ multiplex PCR; TCRdb lists only in-frame clones, some missing. The sample has about 100,000 clones, over 70% seen once. Sequenced sample: blood. The sequence was obtained from a person aged 18-70 years in good health. The chain joins TRBV27 to TRBJ2-2, with 8 bases identical to TRBD1. The CDR3 here is CASSLSQGAGTGELFF. DNA of the CDR3: TGTGCCAGCAGTTTATCGCAGGGGGCTGGAACCGGGGAGCTGTTTTTT.